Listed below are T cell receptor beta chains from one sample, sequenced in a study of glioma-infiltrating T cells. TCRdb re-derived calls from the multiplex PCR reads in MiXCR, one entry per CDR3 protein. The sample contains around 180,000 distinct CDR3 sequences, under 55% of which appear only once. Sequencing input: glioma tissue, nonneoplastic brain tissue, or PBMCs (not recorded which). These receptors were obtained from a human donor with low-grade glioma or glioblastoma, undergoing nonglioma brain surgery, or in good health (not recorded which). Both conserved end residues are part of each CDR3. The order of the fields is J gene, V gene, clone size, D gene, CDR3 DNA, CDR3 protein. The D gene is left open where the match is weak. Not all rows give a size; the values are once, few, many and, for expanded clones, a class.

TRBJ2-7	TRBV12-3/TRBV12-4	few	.	TGTGCCAGCAGTTCCCGCTTATACGAGCAGTACTTC	CASSSRLYEQYF
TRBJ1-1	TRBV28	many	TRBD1	TGTGCCAGCAGTCCGAGACAGGGTGTAATCACTGAAGCTTTCTTT	CASSPRQGVITEAFF
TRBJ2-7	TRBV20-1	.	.	TGCAGTGCTAGTCGAGAAGCCCTGAGCTCAAACGAGCAGTACTTC	CSASREALSSNEQYF
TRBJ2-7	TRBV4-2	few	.	TGTGCCAGCAGCACCCAGGGCCACGAGCAGTACTTC	CASSTQGHEQYF
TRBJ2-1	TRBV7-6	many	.	TGTGCCAGCAGCTTATCTTTCTCAGGGTTCAATGAGCAGTTCTTC	CASSLSFSGFNEQFF
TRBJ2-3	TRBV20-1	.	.	TGCAGTGCGCAAATTCAGGGGACATCCCCCTCCGCAGATACGCAGTATTTT	CSAQIQGTSPSADTQYF
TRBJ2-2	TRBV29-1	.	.	TGCAGCACCGGGCCGGGGACGGCCGGGGAGCTGTTTTTT	CSTGPGTAGELFF
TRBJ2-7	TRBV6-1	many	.	TGTGCCAGCAGTGATAAAAGGGGAGCTTCCTACGAGCAGTACTTC	CASSDKRGASYEQYF
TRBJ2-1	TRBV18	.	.	TGTGCCAGCTCACCATCAAATGAGCAGTTCTTC	CASSPSNEQFF
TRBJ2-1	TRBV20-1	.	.	TGCAGTGCTAGAGGTCTGGCATCCTACGAGCAGTCCTTC	CSARGLASYEQSF
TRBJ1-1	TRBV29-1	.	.	TGCAGCGTTGGAACATGCGACTACACTGAAGCTTTCTTT	CSVGTCDYTEAFF
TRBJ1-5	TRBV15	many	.	TGTGCCACCAGCGTCGAGAGGTGGGGGGGTCAGCCCCAGCATTTT	CATSVERWGGQPQHF
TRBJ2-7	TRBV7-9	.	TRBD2	TGTGCCAGCAGCACGGGAGGGCTGAGAAAATCCTACGAGCAGTACTTC	CASSTGGLRKSYEQYF
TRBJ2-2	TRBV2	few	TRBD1	TGTGCCAGCAATCAGGACAGGGGAGCTTGGGGGCCAAACACCGGGGAGCTGTTTTTT	CASNQDRGAWGPNTGELFF
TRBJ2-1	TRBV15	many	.	TGTGCCACCAGCAGAGCGGAGAATGAGCAGTTCTTC	CATSRAENEQFF
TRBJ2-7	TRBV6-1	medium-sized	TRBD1	TGTGCCAGCAGTTGGACAGGCAGATACGAGCAGTACTTC	CASSWTGRYEQYF
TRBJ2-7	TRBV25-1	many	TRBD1	TGTGCCAGCAGTGAAACCGGGACAGGGACCTACGAGCAGTACTTC	CASSETGTGTYEQYF
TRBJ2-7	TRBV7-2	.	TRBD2	TGTGCCAGCAGCCGCCGGGCGGGAGAGGTCTACGAGCAGTACTTC	CASSRRAGEVYEQYF
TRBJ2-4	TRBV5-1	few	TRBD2	TGCGCCAGCAGCCCTCTAGCGGACATAGCCAAAAACATTCAGTACTTC	CASSPLADIAKNIQYF
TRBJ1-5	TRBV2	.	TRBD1	TGTGCCAGCAGTACAGGGGGGACTCGGCCCCAGCATTTT	CASSTGGTRPQHF
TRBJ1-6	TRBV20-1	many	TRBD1	TGCAGTGCTAGAGATCCGGGACAGTATAATTCACCCCTCCACTTT	CSARDPGQYNSPLHF
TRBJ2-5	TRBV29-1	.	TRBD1	TGCAGCGTTGAACTCGAACAGGGGCGGGAGACCCAGTACTTC	CSVELEQGRETQYF
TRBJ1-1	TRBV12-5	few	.	TGTGCTAGTGGTCGACGTACTCAGAACACTGAAGCTTTCTTT	CASGRRTQNTEAFF
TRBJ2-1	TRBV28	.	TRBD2	TGTGCCAGCAGGGGTCTGGGACTAGCGGACCTTAATGCGTTGGATGAGCAGTTCTTC	CASRGLGLADLNALDEQFF
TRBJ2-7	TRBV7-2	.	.	TGTGCCACCAGAAGACGATCGACAGTGGGCTACGAGCAGTACTTC	CATRRRSTVGYEQYF
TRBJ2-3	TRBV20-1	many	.	TGCAGTGCTAGAGTCGAAACGGGACTTCATACGCAGTATTTT	CSARVETGLHTQYF
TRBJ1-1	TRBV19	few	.	TGTGCCAGTCGTCAACAGGGTGTCGGGACTGAAGCTTTCTTT	CASRQQGVGTEAFF
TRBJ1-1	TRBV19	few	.	TGTGCCAGTAGTATTGCCAGCCCCACTGAAGCTTTCTTT	CASSIASPTEAFF
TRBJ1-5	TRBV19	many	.	TGTGCCAGTAGTATAGGAACGGACTTCCGCCATCAGCCCCAGCATTTT	CASSIGTDFRHQPQHF
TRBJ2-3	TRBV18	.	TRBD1	TGTGCCAGCTCACAAGGACAGGCACCTAGCACAGATACGCAGTATTTT	CASSQGQAPSTDTQYF
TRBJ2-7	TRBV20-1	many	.	TGCAGTGTAGGCTTGGGAGCGACCTGGGGAAACGAGCAGTACTTC	CSVGLGATWGNEQYF
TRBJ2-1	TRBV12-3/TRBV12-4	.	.	TGTGCCAGCAGTTTCACCAGCAATGAGCAGTTCTTC	CASSFTSNEQFF
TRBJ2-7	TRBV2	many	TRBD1	TGTGCCAGCAGTGAAGCGGGGACAGGCTACTACGAGCAGTACTTC	CASSEAGTGYYEQYF
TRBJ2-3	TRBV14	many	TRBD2	TGTGCCAGCAGCCTCTTCAGCGGGAGGGGAGATACGCAGTATTTT	CASSLFSGRGDTQYF
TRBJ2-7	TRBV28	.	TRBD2	TGTGCCAGCAGCCCGAGCGGGGAACCCTACGAGCGGTACTTC	CASSPSGEPYERYF
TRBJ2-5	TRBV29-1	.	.	TGCAGCGTTCTACCCCCTGGAGAGACCAAGTACTTC	CSVLPPGETKYF
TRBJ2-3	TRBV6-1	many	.	TGTGCCAGCAGTGATGGTTGGCAGAACACAGATACGCAGTATTTT	CASSDGWQNTDTQYF
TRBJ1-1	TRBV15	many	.	TGTGCCACCAGCAGAGATCCCCGGTTTAGCACTGAAGCTTTCTTT	CATSRDPRFSTEAFF
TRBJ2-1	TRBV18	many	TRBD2	TGTGCCAGCTCACCACAGACTAGCGGGTCCTACAATGAGCAGTTCTTC	CASSPQTSGSYNEQFF
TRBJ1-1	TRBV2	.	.	TGTGCCAGCAGTCATAAACAGTTGAACACTGAAGCTTTCTTT	CASSHKQLNTEAFF
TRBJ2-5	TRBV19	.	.	TGTGCCAGTATTATGGGCAGGGAGACCCAGTACTTC	CASIMGRETQYF
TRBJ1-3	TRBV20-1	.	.	TGCAGTGCTAGAGGTCCTGAAAACACCATATATTTT	CSARGPENTIYF
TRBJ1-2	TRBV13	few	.	TGTGCCAGCTCCGCGCGGCGGAATGGCTACACCTTC	CASSARRNGYTF